This TCR beta chain was recovered during a study of T cell repertoires in cytomegalovirus infection. Study at large: Researchers turned to recently identified HLA-C-restricted CMV epitopes as well as well-studied HLA-B-restricted ones. Indications of both CMV infection and matching HLA type were provided by public TCR beta signatures. General study findings and limits: The ex vivo response showed dominance by HLA-C-restricted CMV-specific TCR beta clonotypes. Summed frequency of shared TCR beta families picked out CMV carriers who also had the relevant HLA.

On this clonotype: The target antigen is unknown.

The CDR3 is 15 amino acids. Trimming removed 2 bases at V and 5 bases at J, with 15 bases between. Germline V lookup: CDR1 SGHAT, CDR2 FQDESV (reference sequence). TCRdb analysed the reads with MiXCR anew, one entry per CDR3 protein. The data show about 220,000 distinct CDR3 sequences, 35% to 40% seen once. Material: CD8+ T cells from cultured PBMCs, obtained from culture after CMV antigen stimulation. The TCR originated in a human donor in good health (CMV status not recorded). Some clones in this sample may be carry-over from other donors' samples. The chain is built from TRBV11-1 and TRBJ1-1; no firm D call. The chain's CDR3 is CASSLRALRGTEAFF. DNA of the CDR3: TGTGCCAGCAGCTTAAGGGCCCTACGAGGGACTGAAGCTTTCTTT. The entire variable domain, with the rest obtained from reference TRBV11-1 and TRBJ1-1, is as follows: EAEVAQSPRYKITEKSQAVAFWCDPISGHATLYWYRQILGQGPELLVQFQDESVVDDSQLPKDRFSAERLKGVDSTLKIQPAELGDSAMYLCASSLRALRGTEAFFGQGTRLTVV.